This TCR beta chain originates from a study of vaccination effects on CD4 cells after COVID-19. Following culture for approximately ten days, CD4+ T cells were isolated. By PCR, the person was confirmed to have had SARS-CoV-2 infection between March and December 2020. BNT162b2 vaccine or mRNA-1273 vaccine was given to participants in two doses. Of note for this clone: Its antigen is not known.

The J segment lost 1 base and the V segment lost 10 bases, leaving 10 bases of the junction unmatched. CDR1 and CDR2 from the germline V gene are ENHRY and SYGVKD. The CDR3 runs to 17 residues. Sequencing was performed with immunoSEQ multiplex PCR; in TCRdb, only in-frame clones are kept and a portion is missing. Among nearly 35,000 clones listed, around 79% were seen once. Sequencing used CD4+ T cells from PBMCs cultured without peptide, obtained after COVID-19 vaccination. The chain is built from TRBV10-3 and TRBJ2-3; TRBD2 agrees at 14 bases. The sequence was collected from a human donor who had a prior SARS-CoV-2 infection. This chain's CDR3 is CATGGLAGARGTDTQYF. CDR3 sequence (DNA): TGTGCCACCGGGGGACTAGCGGGGGCCCGGGGCACAGATACGCAGTATTTT.